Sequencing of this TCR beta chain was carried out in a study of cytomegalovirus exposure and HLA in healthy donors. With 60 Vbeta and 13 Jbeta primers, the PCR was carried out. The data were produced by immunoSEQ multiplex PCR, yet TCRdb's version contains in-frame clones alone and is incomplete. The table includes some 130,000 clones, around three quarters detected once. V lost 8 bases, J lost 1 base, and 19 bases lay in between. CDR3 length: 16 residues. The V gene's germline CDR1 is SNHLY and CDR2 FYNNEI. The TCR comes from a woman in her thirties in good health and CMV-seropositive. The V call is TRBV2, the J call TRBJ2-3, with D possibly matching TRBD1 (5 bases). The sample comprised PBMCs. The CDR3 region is CASRQYRSSGTDTQYF. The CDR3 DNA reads TGTGCCAGCCGACAATACAGGAGCTCGGGCACAGATACGCAGTATTTT. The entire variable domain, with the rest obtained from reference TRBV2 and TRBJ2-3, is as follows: EPEVTQTPSHQVTQMGQEVILRCVPISNHLYFYWYRQILGQKVEFLVSFYNNEISEKSEIFDDQFSVERPDGSNFTLKIRSTKLEDSAMYFCASRQYRSSGTDTQYFGPGTRLTVL.